This T cell receptor (beta chain) was observed in a study of blood T cell repertoires in COVID-19. About the study: The United States, Italy and Spain supplied acute and convalescent COVID-19 samples. The cDNA or gDNA used as material had been derived from T cells, B-cell-depleted T cells, or PBMCs.

Germline CDR1 and CDR2: SGHRS and YFSETQ. There are 13 residues in the CDR3. Trimming left V 4 bases short and J 3 bases short, with 10 bases between. In the original analysis: From reference gene primer amplification, estimates of nucleated cell counts were derived. Sequencing was performed with immunoSEQ multiplex PCR; in TCRdb, only in-frame clones are kept and a portion is missing. The V and J calls and the clone size are those of that table, but D and trimming were determined from the DNA. The data hold over 60,000 clones, with around 91% observed a single time. The sample taken for sequencing was peripheral blood. The chain combines TRBV5-1 with TRBJ1-1; possible D gene TRBD1, 6 bases. The TCR comes from a man aged 50-60 years with acute or convalescent COVID-19. Here the CDR3 DNA reads TGCGCCAGCAGCCCCGGACAGTACACTGAAGCTTTCTTT. Its protein product is CASSPGQYTEAFF.